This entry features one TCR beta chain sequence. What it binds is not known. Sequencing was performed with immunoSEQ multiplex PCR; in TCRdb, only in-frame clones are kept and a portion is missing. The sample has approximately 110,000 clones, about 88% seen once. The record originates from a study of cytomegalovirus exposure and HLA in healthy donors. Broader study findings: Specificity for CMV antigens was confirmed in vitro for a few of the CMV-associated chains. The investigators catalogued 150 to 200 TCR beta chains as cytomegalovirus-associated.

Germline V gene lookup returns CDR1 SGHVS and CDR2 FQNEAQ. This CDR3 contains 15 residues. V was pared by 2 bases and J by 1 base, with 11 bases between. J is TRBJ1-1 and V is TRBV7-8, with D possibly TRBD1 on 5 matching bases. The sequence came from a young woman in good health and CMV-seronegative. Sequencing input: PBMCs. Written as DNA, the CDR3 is TGTGCCAGCAGCTTATTTACAGGCCCGAACACTGAAGCTTTCTTT. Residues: CASSLFTGPNTEAFF.